This T cell receptor beta chain came from a study of post-analysis software for immune sequencing data. With regard to this clonotype: Its matching antigen is unknown.

Study conclusions and caveats: Relative to controls, patients had several TRBV segments at higher frequency, with TRBV5-6, TRBV5-1 and TRBV20-1 among these.

The germline V gene has CDR1 MNHEY and CDR2 SMNVEV (reference sequence). The CDR3 consists of 13 residues. Trimming took off 5 bases at V and 3 bases at J, with 10 bases between the two ends. Researchers reported that TCR beta cDNA libraries carried unique molecular identifiers. TCRdb analysed the PCR reads with MiXCR anew, one entry per CDR3 protein. The top ten hold around 10% of the sample, which has about 680,000 distinct CDR3 sequences, approximately 60% seen once. The TCR sequence derives from a girl aged 2 to 9 with multiple sclerosis. Sequencing was done on a sample of blood. The chain carries TRBV27 and TRBJ1-2, with no clear D. CDR3 sequence (DNA): TGTGCCAGCAGTCCGAGTTATGACTATGGCTACACCTTC. It specifies CASSPSYDYGYTF.